These 9 T cell receptor beta chains share one sample of origin, sequenced in a study of radiotherapy plus CTLA-4 blockade in lung cancer. Assay: immunoSEQ multiplex PCR; the TCRdb copy retains only in-frame clones and omits some. This sample yields around 91,000 clones, of which around 90% are seen a single time; approximately 5% belongs to the top ten. The starting material was peripheral blood, obtained from a patient treated with radiotherapy plus ipilimumab. The receptors shown here come from a human donor with non-small cell lung cancer that progressed on radiotherapy plus ipilimumab.

This chain connects TRBV19 to TRBJ1-2; TRBD1 matches 12 bases. Trimming took 6 bases from V and 5 from J; bases not matched to a gene: 13. The CDR3 consists of 17 residues. Germline values: CDR1 LNHDA, CDR2 SQIVND (reference sequence). CDR3 coding DNA: TGTGCCAGTAGCGGGGGACAGGGGGCCTATGAATCTTATGGCTACACCTTC. Protein sequence: CASSGGQGAYESYGYTF.

The chain couples TRBV6-5 to TRBJ1-2; 8 positions agree with TRBD1. The CDR3 runs 14 residues. Trimming cost V 6 bases and J 2 bases; bases outside gene matches: 5. The germline CDR1 and CDR2 sequences are MNHEY and SVGAGI. The CDR3 region has the DNA TGTGCCAGCAGCCAAACAGGGGGGAACTATGGCTACACCTTC. It is translated as CASSQTGGNYGYTF.

The chain combines TRBV5-4 with TRBJ1-1; D not resolved. From germline, CDR1 is SGHNT and CDR2 YYREEE (reference sequence). The CDR3 extends over 13 amino acids. V lost 3 bases and J 7 bases, leaving 13 bases between the germline ends. This CDR3 is CASSSQRELEAFF. CDR3 nucleotides: TGTGCCAGCAGCTCCCAGCGCGAGCTTGAAGCTTTCTTT.

The chain employs TRBV9 and TRBJ2-2; D remains unclear. This CDR3 region has 14 residues. Trimming pared 4 bases from V and 3 bases from J, leaving 10 bases between. CDR1 SGDLS and CDR2 YYNGEE come from the germline V gene. CDR3 coding DNA: TGTGCCAGCAGCTCCGGAGTAGACACCGGGGAGCTGTTTTTT. This encodes CASSSGVDTGELFF.

CDR3: CASKRTSGGAEQFF. The DNA of the CDR3 is TGCGCCAGCAAGAGGACTAGCGGGGGAGCTGAGCAGTTCTTC. The rearrangement uses TRBV5-1 and TRBJ2-1, with 13 bases identical to TRBD2. V shed 6 bases, J shed 9 bases, and the junction held 6 bases outside the gene matches. CDR3 size: 14 residues. CDR1 is SGHRS and CDR2 is YFSETQ in the germline V gene.

This chain joins TRBV11-3 and TRBJ2-1, with 8 bases aligning to TRBD2. The CDR3 has 13 amino acids. The V gene end was trimmed by 5 bases and the J gene end by 6 bases; junction bases not matched to a gene: 3. CDR1 and CDR2 from the germline V gene are SGHNT and YENEEA. The CDR3 loop reads CASSPGLANEQFF. The CDR3 region has the DNA TGTGCCAGCAGCCCAGGACTAGCCAATGAGCAGTTCTTC. The complete variable domain, with remaining parts taken from reference TRBV11-3 and TRBJ2-1, reads EAGVVQSPRYKIIEKKQPVAFWCNPISGHNTLYWYLQNLGQGPELLIRYENEEAVDDSQLPKDRFSAERLKGVDSTLKIQPAELGDSAVYLCASSPGLANEQFFGPGTRLTVL.

A remark on this clone: Other DNA sequences in the same sample also yield this CDR3. V is TRBV9 and J is TRBJ2-3; possible D gene TRBD1, 6 bases. V was clipped by 3 bases and J by 1 base, with 9 bases between them. This CDR3 spans 14 amino acids. Germline V gene lookup returns CDR1 SGDLS and CDR2 YYNGEE. As DNA, the CDR3 is TGTGCCAGCAGCGCGACAGGCCGCACAGATACGCAGTATTTT. Encoded protein: CASSATGRTDTQYF.

J is TRBJ2-5 and V is TRBV11-2, with D perhaps TRBD2 (5 bases). V lost 0 bases to trimming and J lost 4 bases, with 12 bases between them. The germline V gene has CDR1 SGHAT and CDR2 FQNNGV. This CDR3 has 15 residues. CDR3 nucleotides: TGTGCCAGCAGCTTAGATCGGGGAGCCGCAGAGACCCAGTACTTC. This translates into CASSLDRGAAETQYF. The entire variable domain, with the rest obtained from reference TRBV11-2 and TRBJ2-5, is as follows: EAGVAQSPRYKIIEKRQSVAFWCNPISGHATLYWYQQILGQGPKLLIQFQNNGVVDDSQLPKDRFSAERLKGVDSTLKIQPAKLEDSAVYLCASSLDRGAAETQYFGPGTRLLVL.

The chain carries TRBV5-1 and TRBJ2-1; TRBD2 aligns across 7 bases. V was clipped by 4 bases and J by 9 bases; unmatched bases: 13. This CDR3 contains 15 residues. Per the germline V gene, CDR1 is SGHRS and CDR2 is YFSETQ. The CDR3 here is CASSPARSGIGEQFF. CDR3 DNA: TGCGCCAGCAGCCCCGCTCGAAGCGGGATCGGTGAGCAGTTCTTC.